The 7 T cell receptor beta chains in this list originate from one sample, sequenced in a study of blood T cell repertoires in COVID-19. The table came from immunoSEQ multiplex PCR; TCRdb's copy has only in-frame clones and leaves some out. The table has some 290,000 clones, approximately 82% seen once; the top ten hold about 4.5%. Input material: peripheral blood. These receptors were taken from a man between 60 and 70 years old who had recovered from COVID-19.

CDR3 region: CSASFSGGAVGKLAKNIQYF. The CDR3 DNA sequence: TGCAGTGCTAGTTTTAGCGGGGGGGCCGTCGGAAAACTAGCCAAAAACATTCAGTACTTC. The chain joins TRBV20-1 to TRBJ2-4; 11 bases match TRBD2. Per germline, CDR1 DFQATT and CDR2 SNEGSKA (reference sequence). J lost 0 bases, V lost 3 bases, and 16 bases had no gene match. CDR3 length: 20 amino acids.

This sequence joins TRBV28 and TRBJ2-1, with 15 positions matching TRBD2. Germline V gene sequence: CDR1 MDHEN, CDR2 SYDVKM. The CDR3 is 17 residues long. Trimming cost V 11 bases and J 0 bases; bases outside gene matches: 8. In DNA form, the CDR3 reads TGTGCCTGGCCGGGACTAGCGGGGGGAAACTCCTACAATGAGCAGTTCTTC. This sequence encodes CAWPGLAGGNSYNEQFF.

This chain links TRBV11-2 with TRBJ2-2; TRBD2 matches at 8 bases. CDR3 size: 15 residues. The germline V gene has CDR1 SGHAT and CDR2 FQNNGV. The V gene end was trimmed by 5 bases and the J gene end by 2 bases; junction bases not matched to a gene: 4. The CDR3 loop reads CASSRAGGNTGELFF. CDR3 sequence (DNA): TGTGCCAGCAGCCGGGCGGGGGGAAACACCGGGGAGCTGTTTTTT.

The chain combines TRBV19 with TRBJ2-7; 13 positions match TRBD2. The germline CDR1 and CDR2 sequences are LNHDA and SQIVND (reference sequence). The J segment lost 6 bases and the V segment lost 4 bases, leaving 0 bases of the junction unmatched. The length of the CDR3 is 13 residues. CDR3 nucleotide sequence: TGTGCCAGTAGTAGACTAGCGGGAGGCGAGCAGTACTTC. It codes for CASSRLAGGEQYF.

The rearrangement joins TRBV19 to TRBJ2-7, with TRBD1 matching over 7 bases. The germline V gene encodes CDR1 LNHDA and CDR2 SQIVND (reference sequence). The CDR3 spans 15 residues. V shed 5 bases and J 3 bases; nucleotides not matched to a gene: 10. CDR3 amino acids: CASSAGVRGNYEQYF. CDR3 DNA: TGTGCCAGTAGTGCCGGGGTCAGGGGGAACTACGAGCAGTACTTC.

This clone appeared a single time. The chain employs TRBV2 and TRBJ2-1; TRBD1 agrees at 12 bases. Germline V CDR1 and CDR2: SNHLY, FYNNEI. The CDR3 contains 17 residues. V lost 3 bases and J lost 9; bases outside the gene matches: 12. CDR3 sequence (DNA): TGTGCCAGCAGTGAGAGGGGCCGGGACAGGGGGCTCGCTGAGCAGTTCTTC. Encoded protein: CASSERGRDRGLAEQFF.

The rearrangement links TRBV9 to TRBJ2-3; maybe TRBD2 (6 bases). The CDR3 has 18 amino acids. Trimming removed 2 bases at V and 1 base at J, with 20 bases between. CDR1 is SGDLS and CDR2 is YYNGEE in the germline V gene. The CDR3 here is CASSVFTSRYPGTDTQYF. In DNA form, the CDR3 reads TGTGCCAGCAGCGTTTTTACTAGCAGATATCCTGGCACAGATACGCAGTATTTT.